This TCR beta chain was documented in a study of control samples from healthy donors and cancer patients. The CDR3 consists of 15 residues. Germline-derived CDR1 and CDR2 are SGHRS and YFSETQ. The junction had 16 bases not matched to a gene; V was cut back by 7 bases and J by 6 bases. The assay was immunoSEQ multiplex PCR, and TCRdb's table has in-frame clones only and misses some. Among 100,000 to 150,000 clones, 85% to 95% were seen once, and the ten largest hold more than 1.5%. The TCR comes from a man aged 45-65 years with head and neck cancer. The chain recombines TRBV5-1 with TRBJ2-7; 7 nucleotides line up with TRBD1. The sequenced sample consisted of PBMCs. DNA of the CDR3: TGCGCCAGCTCCCGAACACAGGGGAGCCTAGGCGAGCAGTACTTC. As protein: CASSRTQGSLGEQYF.